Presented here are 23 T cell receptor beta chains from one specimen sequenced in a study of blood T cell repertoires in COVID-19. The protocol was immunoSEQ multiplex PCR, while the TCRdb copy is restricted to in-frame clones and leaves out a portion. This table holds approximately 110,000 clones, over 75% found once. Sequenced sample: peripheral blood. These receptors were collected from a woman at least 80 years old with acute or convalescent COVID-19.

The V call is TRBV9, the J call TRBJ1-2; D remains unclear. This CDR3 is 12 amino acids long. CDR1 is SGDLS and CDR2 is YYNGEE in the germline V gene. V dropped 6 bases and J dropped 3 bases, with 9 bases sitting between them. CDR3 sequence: CASKDTDYGYTF. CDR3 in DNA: TGTGCCAGCAAAGACACCGACTATGGCTACACCTTC.

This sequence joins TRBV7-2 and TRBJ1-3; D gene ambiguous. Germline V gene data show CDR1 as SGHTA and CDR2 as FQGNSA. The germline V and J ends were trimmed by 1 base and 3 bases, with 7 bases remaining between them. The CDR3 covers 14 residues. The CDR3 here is CASSLVYGGNTIYF. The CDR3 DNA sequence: TGTGCCAGCAGCTTAGTATACGGTGGAAACACCATATATTTT.

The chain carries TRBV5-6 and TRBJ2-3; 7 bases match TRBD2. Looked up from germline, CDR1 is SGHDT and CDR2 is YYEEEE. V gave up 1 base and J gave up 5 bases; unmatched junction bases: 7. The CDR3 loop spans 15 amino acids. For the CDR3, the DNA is TGTGCCAGCAGCTTGTCTGGGGGGGTCGGAGATACGCAGTATTTT. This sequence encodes CASSLSGGVGDTQYF.

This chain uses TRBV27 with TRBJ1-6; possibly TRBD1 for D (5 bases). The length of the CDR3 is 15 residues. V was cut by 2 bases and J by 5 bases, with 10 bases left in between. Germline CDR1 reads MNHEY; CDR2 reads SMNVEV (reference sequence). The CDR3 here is CASSLDSGNNSPLHF. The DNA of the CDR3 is TGTGCCAGCAGTTTAGATTCAGGGAATAATTCACCCCTCCACTTT.

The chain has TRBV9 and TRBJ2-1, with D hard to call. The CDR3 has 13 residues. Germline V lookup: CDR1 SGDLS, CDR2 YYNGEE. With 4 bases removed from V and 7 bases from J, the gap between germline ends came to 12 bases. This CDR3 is CASSSHYLNEQFF. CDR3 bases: TGTGCCAGCAGCTCCCACTACCTGAATGAGCAGTTCTTC.

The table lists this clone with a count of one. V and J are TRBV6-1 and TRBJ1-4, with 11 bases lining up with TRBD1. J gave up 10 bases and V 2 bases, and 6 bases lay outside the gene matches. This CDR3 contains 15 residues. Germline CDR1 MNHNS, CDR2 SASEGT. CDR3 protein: CASSESDRGLGKLFF. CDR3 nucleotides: TGTGCCAGCAGTGAATCGGACAGGGGGCTAGGAAAACTGTTTTTT.

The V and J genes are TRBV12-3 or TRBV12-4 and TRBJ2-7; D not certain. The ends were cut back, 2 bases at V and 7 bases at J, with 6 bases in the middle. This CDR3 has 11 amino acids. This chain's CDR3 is CASSLIGEQYF. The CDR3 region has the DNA TGTGCCAGCAGTTTAATCGGGGAGCAGTACTTC.

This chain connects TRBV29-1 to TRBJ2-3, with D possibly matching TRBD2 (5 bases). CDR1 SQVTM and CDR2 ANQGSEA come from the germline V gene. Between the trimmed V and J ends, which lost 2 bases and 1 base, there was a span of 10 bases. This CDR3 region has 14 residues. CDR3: CSVEMGVGTDTQYF. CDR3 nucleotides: TGCAGCGTTGAAATGGGAGTCGGCACAGATACGCAGTATTTT.

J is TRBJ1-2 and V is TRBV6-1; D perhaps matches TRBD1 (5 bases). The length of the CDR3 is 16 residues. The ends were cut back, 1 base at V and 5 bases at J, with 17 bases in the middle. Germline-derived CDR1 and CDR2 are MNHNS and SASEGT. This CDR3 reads CASSEEVGGRPYGYTF. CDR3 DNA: TGTGCCAGCAGTGAAGAGGTGGGGGGACGCCCTTATGGCTACACCTTC.

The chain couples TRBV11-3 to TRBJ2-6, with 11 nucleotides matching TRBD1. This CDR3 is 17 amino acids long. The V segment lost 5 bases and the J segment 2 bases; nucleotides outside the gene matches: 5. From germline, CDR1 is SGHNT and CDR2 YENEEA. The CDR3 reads CASSPGTGGTGANVLTF. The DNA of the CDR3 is TGTGCCAGCAGCCCCGGGACAGGGGGAACTGGGGCCAACGTCCTGACTTTC.

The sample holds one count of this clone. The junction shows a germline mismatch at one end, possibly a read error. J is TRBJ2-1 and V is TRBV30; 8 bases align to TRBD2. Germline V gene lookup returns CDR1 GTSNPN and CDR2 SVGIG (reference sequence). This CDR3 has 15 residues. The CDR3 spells CARRIHGGGRNEQFF. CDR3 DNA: TGTGCCCGGAGGATACATGGCGGGGGGCGAAATGAGCAGTTCTTC. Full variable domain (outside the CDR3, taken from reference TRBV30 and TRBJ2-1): SQTIHQWPATLVQPVGSPLSLECTVEGTSNPNLYWYRQAAGRGLQLLFYSVGIGQISSEVPQNLSASRPQDRQFILSSKKLLLSDSGFYLCARRIHGGGRNEQFFGPGTRLTVL.

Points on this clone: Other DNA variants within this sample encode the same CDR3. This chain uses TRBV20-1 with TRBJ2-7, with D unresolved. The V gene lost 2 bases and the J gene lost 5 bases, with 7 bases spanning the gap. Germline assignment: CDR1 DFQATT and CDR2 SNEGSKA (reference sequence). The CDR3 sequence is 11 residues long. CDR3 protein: CSARRGNEQYF. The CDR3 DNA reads TGCAGTGCTAGACGCGGAAACGAGCAGTACTTC.

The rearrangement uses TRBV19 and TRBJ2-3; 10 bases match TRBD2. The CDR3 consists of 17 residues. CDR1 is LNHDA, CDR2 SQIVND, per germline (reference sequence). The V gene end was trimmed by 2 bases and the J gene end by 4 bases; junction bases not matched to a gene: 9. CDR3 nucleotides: TGTGCCAGTAGTATATCCTTTAGCGGGGGGCCCGCAGATACGCAGTATTTT. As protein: CASSISFSGGPADTQYF.

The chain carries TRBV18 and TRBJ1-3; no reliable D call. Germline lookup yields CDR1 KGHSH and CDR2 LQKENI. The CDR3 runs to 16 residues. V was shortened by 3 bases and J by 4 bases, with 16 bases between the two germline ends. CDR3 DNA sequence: TGTGCCAGCTCACCGGATTCAGGTCGCCCGGGAAACACCATATATTTT. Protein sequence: CASSPDSGRPGNTIYF.

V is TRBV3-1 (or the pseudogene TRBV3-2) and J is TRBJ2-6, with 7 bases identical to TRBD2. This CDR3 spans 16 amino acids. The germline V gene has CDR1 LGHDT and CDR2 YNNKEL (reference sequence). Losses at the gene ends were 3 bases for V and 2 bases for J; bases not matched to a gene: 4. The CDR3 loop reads CASSQWGGAGANVLTF. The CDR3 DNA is TGTGCCAGCAGCCAGTGGGGGGGGGCTGGGGCCAACGTCCTGACTTTC.

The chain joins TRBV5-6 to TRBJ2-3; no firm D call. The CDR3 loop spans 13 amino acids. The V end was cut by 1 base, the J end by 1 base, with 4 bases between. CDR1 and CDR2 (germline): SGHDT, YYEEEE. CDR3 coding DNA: TGTGCCAGCAGCTTGCTTGGCACAGATACGCAGTATTTT. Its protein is CASSLLGTDTQYF.

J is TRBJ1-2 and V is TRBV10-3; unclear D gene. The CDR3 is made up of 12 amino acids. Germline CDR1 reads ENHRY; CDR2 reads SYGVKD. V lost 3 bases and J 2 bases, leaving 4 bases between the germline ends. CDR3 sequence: CAISDRNYGYTF. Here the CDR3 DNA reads TGTGCCATCAGTGACAGAAACTATGGCTACACCTTC.

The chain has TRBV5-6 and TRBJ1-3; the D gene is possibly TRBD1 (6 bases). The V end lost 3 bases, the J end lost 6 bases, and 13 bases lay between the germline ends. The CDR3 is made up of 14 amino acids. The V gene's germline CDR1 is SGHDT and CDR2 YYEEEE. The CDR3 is CASSSSRGANTIYF. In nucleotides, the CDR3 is TGTGCCAGCAGCTCTAGCAGGGGCGCAAACACCATATATTTT.

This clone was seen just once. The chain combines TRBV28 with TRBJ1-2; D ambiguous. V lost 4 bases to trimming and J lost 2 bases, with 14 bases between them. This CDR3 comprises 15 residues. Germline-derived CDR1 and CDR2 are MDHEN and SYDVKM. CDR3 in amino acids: CASSSPRGANYGYTF. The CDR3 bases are TGTGCCAGCAGTTCCCCCCGGGGAGCAAACTATGGCTACACCTTC.

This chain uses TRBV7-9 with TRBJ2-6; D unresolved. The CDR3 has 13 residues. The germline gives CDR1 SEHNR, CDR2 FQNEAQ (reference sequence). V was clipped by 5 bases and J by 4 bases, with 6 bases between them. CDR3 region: CASSPAGANVLTF. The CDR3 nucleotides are TGTGCCAGCAGCCCCGCGGGGGCCAACGTCCTGACTTTC.

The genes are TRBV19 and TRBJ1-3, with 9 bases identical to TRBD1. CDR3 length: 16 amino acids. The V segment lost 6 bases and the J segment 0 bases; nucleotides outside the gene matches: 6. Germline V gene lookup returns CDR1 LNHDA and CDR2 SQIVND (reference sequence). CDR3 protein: CASRTGQGSSGNTIYF. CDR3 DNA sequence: TGTGCCAGTAGAACTGGACAGGGGAGCTCTGGAAACACCATATATTTT. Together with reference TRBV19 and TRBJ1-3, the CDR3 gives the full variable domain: DGGITQSPKYLFRKEGQNVTLSCEQNLNHDAMYWYRQDPGQGLRLIYYSQIVNDFQKGDIAEGYSVSREKKESFPLTVTSAQKNPTAFYLCASRTGQGSSGNTIYFGEGSWLTVV.

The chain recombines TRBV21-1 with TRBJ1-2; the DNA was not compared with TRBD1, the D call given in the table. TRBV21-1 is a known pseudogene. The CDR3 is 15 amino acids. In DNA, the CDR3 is TGTGCCAGCAGCAAGACCAGGGGCCTTAACTATGGCTACACCTTC. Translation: CASSKTRGLNYGYTF.

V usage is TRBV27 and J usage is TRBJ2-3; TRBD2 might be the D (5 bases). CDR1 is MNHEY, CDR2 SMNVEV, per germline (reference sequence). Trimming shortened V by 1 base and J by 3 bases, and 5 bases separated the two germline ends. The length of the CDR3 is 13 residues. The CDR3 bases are TGTGCCAGCAGTTTATTAGCGACAGATACGCAGTATTTT. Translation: CASSLLATDTQYF.